This T cell receptor (beta chain) was recorded in a study of cytomegalovirus exposure and HLA in healthy donors. A remark on this clone: Its specificity is not known.

CDR3 size: 14 residues. V shed 5 bases and J 1 base; nucleotides not matched to a gene: 5. From germline, CDR1 is SGHNT and CDR2 YYREEE (reference sequence). Whole-study findings and limits: TCR beta sequences numbering fewer than 20,000 were associated with HLA alleles at 0.05 false discovery rate in a later analysis.

PCR used 60 Vbeta primers and 13 Jbeta primers. Repertoires were generated with immunoSEQ multiplex PCR, while TCRdb's copy carries only in-frame clones and drops some. The sample includes 130,000 to 150,000 clones, approximately 80% of them seen just once. V is TRBV5-4 and J is TRBJ1-2, with 7 bases lining up with TRBD1. The receptor comes from a male donor in good health and CMV-seropositive. The sequenced material came from PBMCs. Here the CDR3 reads CASRLGQFNYGYTF. CDR3 coding DNA: TGTGCCAGCAGACTGGGACAGTTTAACTATGGCTACACCTTC.